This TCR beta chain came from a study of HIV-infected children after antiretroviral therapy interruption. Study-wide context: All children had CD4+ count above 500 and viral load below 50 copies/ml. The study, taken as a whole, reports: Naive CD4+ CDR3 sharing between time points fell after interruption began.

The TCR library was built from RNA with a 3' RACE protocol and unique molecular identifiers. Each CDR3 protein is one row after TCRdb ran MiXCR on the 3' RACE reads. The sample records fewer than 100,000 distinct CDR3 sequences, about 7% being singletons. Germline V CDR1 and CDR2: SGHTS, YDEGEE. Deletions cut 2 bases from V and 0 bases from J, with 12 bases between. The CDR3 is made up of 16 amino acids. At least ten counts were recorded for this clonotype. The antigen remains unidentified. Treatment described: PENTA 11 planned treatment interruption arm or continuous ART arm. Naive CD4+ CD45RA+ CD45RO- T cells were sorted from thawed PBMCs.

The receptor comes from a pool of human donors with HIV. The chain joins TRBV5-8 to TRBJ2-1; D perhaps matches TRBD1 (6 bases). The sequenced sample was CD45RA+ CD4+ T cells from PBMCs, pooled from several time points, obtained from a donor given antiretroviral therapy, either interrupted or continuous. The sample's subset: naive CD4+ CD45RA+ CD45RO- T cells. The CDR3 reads CASSFGQFSSYNEQFF. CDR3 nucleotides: TGTGCCAGCAGCTTTGGACAGTTCAGCTCCTACAATGAGCAGTTCTTC.